A selection of T cell receptor beta chains follows, all from one sample in a study of blood T cells in healthy people across ages. TCRdb used MiXCR to reprocess the 5' RACE reads, holding one entry per CDR3 protein. The sample has under 800,000 distinct CDR3 sequences; roughly 45% are singletons. Material: blood. These receptor sequences come from a woman aged 60 to 75 in good health. Each CDR3 is given with its conserved first and last residue. D genes are given only for firm matches. The size of a clone is reported for some rows only, either as once, few or many, or as a class for expanded clones.

d_gene: NA
v_gene: TRBV6-6
abundance: few
j_gene: TRBJ1-2
CDR3aa: CASTHRGGQLSNYGYTF
CDR3nt: TGTGCCAGCACCCATAGAGGGGGGCAGCTTTCCAACTATGGCTACACCTTC

d_gene: NA
v_gene: TRBV5-1
abundance: NA
j_gene: TRBJ2-7
CDR3aa: CASSFNRPIPFHSGSYEQYF
CDR3nt: TGCGCCAGCAGCTTCAACCGGCCTATTCCATTCCACAGCGGTTCCTACGAGCAGTACTTC

d_gene: TRBD1
v_gene: TRBV7-2
abundance: NA
j_gene: TRBJ1-5
CDR3aa: CASSGRGDQPQHF
CDR3nt: TGTGCCAGCAGCGGCAGGGGGGATCAGCCCCAGCATTTT

d_gene: NA
v_gene: TRBV9
abundance: few
j_gene: TRBJ1-6
CDR3aa: CASSVVDSPNSPLHF
CDR3nt: TGTGCCAGCAGCGTAGTGGATAGCCCCAATTCACCCCTCCACTTT

d_gene: NA
v_gene: TRBV10-3
abundance: NA
j_gene: TRBJ2-7
CDR3aa: CAISAGRQKSSYEQYF
CDR3nt: TGTGCCATCAGTGCAGGTAGACAAAAGAGCTCCTACGAGCAGTACTTC

d_gene: TRBD1
v_gene: TRBV5-1
abundance: few
j_gene: TRBJ1-5
CDR3aa: CASSLGGTGRQPQHF
CDR3nt: TGCGCCAGCAGCTTGGGTGGGACAGGTCGTCAGCCCCAGCATTTT

d_gene: NA
v_gene: TRBV7-2
abundance: NA
j_gene: TRBJ2-7
CDR3aa: CASSPPGAGKTYEQYF
CDR3nt: TGTGCCAGCAGCCCCCCCGGGGCCGGTAAAACCTACGAGCAGTACTTC

d_gene: NA
v_gene: TRBV20-1
abundance: NA
j_gene: TRBJ2-5
CDR3aa: CSATIPEETQYF
CDR3nt: TGCAGTGCCACAATACCCGAAGAGACCCAGTACTTC

d_gene: TRBD1
v_gene: TRBV2
abundance: NA
j_gene: TRBJ1-2
CDR3aa: CASSRDRVDYGYTF
CDR3nt: TGTGCCAGCAGTCGAGACAGGGTGGACTATGGCTACACCTTC

d_gene: NA
v_gene: TRBV6-5
abundance: NA
j_gene: TRBJ2-7
CDR3aa: CASSYIGNSYEQYF
CDR3nt: TGTGCCAGCAGTTATATCGGGAATTCCTACGAGCAGTACTTC

d_gene: TRBD2
v_gene: TRBV7-2
abundance: NA
j_gene: TRBJ2-7
CDR3aa: CASSLTSGGSNYLYEQYF
CDR3nt: TGTGCCAGCAGCTTAACTAGCGGGGGGAGTAATTATCTTTACGAGCAGTACTTC

d_gene: NA
v_gene: TRBV29-1
abundance: many
j_gene: TRBJ2-1
CDR3aa: CSVEGVGGLSSYNEQFF
CDR3nt: TGCAGCGTTGAAGGAGTGGGCGGCCTCAGCTCCTACAATGAGCAGTTCTTC

d_gene: NA
v_gene: TRBV27
abundance: NA
j_gene: TRBJ2-7
CDR3aa: CASSLSSDSWSYEQYF
CDR3nt: TGTGCCAGCAGTTTATCCTCTGACAGTTGGTCCTACGAGCAGTACTTC

d_gene: NA
v_gene: TRBV6-5
abundance: few
j_gene: TRBJ2-1
CDR3aa: CASSLSEAFEQFF
CDR3nt: TGTGCCAGCAGTTTGTCTGAGGCGTTTGAGCAGTTCTTC

d_gene: TRBD2
v_gene: TRBV27
abundance: NA
j_gene: TRBJ2-7
CDR3aa: CASSSPAGGVYEQYF
CDR3nt: TGTGCCAGCAGTTCCCCAGCGGGAGGGGTCTACGAGCAGTACTTC

d_gene: TRBD2
v_gene: TRBV7-9
abundance: NA
j_gene: TRBJ2-2
CDR3aa: CASPSPAGYTGELFF
CDR3nt: TGTGCCAGCCCCTCCCCAGCGGGGTACACCGGGGAGCTGTTTTTT

d_gene: TRBD2
v_gene: TRBV6-2/TRBV6-3
abundance: NA
j_gene: TRBJ2-1
CDR3aa: CASSYGTSGSTNEQFF
CDR3nt: TGTGCCAGCAGTTACGGGACTAGCGGGAGCACCAATGAGCAGTTCTTC

d_gene: NA
v_gene: TRBV6-1
abundance: many
j_gene: TRBJ2-7
CDR3aa: CASRADRDARYEQYF
CDR3nt: TGTGCCAGCAGGGCCGACCGAGATGCCCGCTACGAGCAGTACTTC

d_gene: NA
v_gene: TRBV5-1
abundance: few
j_gene: TRBJ2-7
CDR3aa: CASSVQDQTYEQYF
CDR3nt: TGCGCCAGCAGCGTACAGGACCAAACCTACGAGCAGTACTTC

d_gene: NA
v_gene: TRBV12-3/TRBV12-4
abundance: NA
j_gene: TRBJ1-1
CDR3aa: CASSPTGKGNTEAFF
CDR3nt: TGTGCCAGCAGTCCTACAGGGAAGGGGAACACTGAAGCTTTCTTT

d_gene: TRBD1
v_gene: TRBV6-6
abundance: few
j_gene: TRBJ2-1
CDR3aa: CASRPGTGPGNEQFF
CDR3nt: TGTGCCAGCAGGCCCGGGACAGGTCCTGGCAATGAGCAGTTCTTC

d_gene: TRBD2
v_gene: TRBV12-3/TRBV12-4
abundance: NA
j_gene: TRBJ2-1
CDR3aa: CASSLWSGGVYNEQFF
CDR3nt: TGTGCCAGCAGTTTATGGAGCGGGGGGGTTTACAATGAGCAGTTCTTC

d_gene: TRBD2
v_gene: TRBV11-2
abundance: few
j_gene: TRBJ2-2
CDR3aa: CASSLVRASGRSGELFF
CDR3nt: TGTGCCAGCAGCTTAGTTCGGGCTAGCGGGAGATCCGGGGAGCTGTTTTTT

d_gene: NA
v_gene: TRBV6-2/TRBV6-3
abundance: once
j_gene: TRBJ1-1
CDR3aa: CASSYSSLVNTEAFF
CDR3nt: TGTGCCAGCAGTTACTCGAGTCTTGTGAACACTGAAGCTTTCTTT

d_gene: NA
v_gene: TRBV6-6
abundance: few
j_gene: TRBJ1-1
CDR3aa: CASSPQGLNTEAFF
CDR3nt: TGTGCCAGCAGCCCACAGGGCTTGAACACTGAAGCTTTCTTT

d_gene: NA
v_gene: TRBV6-2/TRBV6-3
abundance: NA
j_gene: TRBJ1-4
CDR3aa: CASRRPGTTLDEKLFF
CDR3nt: TGTGCCAGCAGGCGGCCCGGGACAACGCTAGATGAAAAACTGTTTTTT

d_gene: NA
v_gene: TRBV20-1
abundance: few
j_gene: TRBJ2-5
CDR3aa: CSARRASAQETQYF
CDR3nt: TGCAGTGCTAGACGCGCTAGCGCCCAAGAGACCCAGTACTTC

d_gene: TRBD2
v_gene: TRBV6-2/TRBV6-3
abundance: few
j_gene: TRBJ2-7
CDR3aa: CASSYLAGGIPLTYEQYF
CDR3nt: TGTGCCAGCAGTTATCTTGCGGGGGGCATACCACTTACCTACGAGCAGTACTTC

d_gene: NA
v_gene: TRBV7-3
abundance: NA
j_gene: TRBJ1-1
CDR3aa: CASSLSEGGNTEAFF
CDR3nt: TGTGCCAGCAGCTTAAGCGAGGGGGGGAACACTGAAGCTTTCTTT

d_gene: NA
v_gene: TRBV2
abundance: NA
j_gene: TRBJ2-7
CDR3aa: CASSEGPGTRYEQYF
CDR3nt: TGTGCCAGCAGTGAAGGCCCGGGGACTCGGTACGAGCAGTACTTC

d_gene: NA
v_gene: TRBV10-3
abundance: few
j_gene: TRBJ1-5
CDR3aa: CAISEGEGQPQHF
CDR3nt: TGTGCCATCAGCGAAGGTGAGGGTCAGCCCCAGCATTTT

d_gene: NA
v_gene: TRBV15
abundance: few
j_gene: TRBJ2-1
CDR3aa: CATSVARGSYNEQFF
CDR3nt: TGTGCCACCAGCGTTGCGAGGGGCTCCTACAATGAGCAGTTCTTC

d_gene: NA
v_gene: TRBV12-3/TRBV12-4
abundance: NA
j_gene: TRBJ2-3
CDR3aa: CASSLRDYADTQYF
CDR3nt: TGTGCCAGCAGTTTAAGAGACTATGCAGATACGCAGTATTTT

d_gene: NA
v_gene: TRBV9
abundance: NA
j_gene: TRBJ2-3
CDR3aa: CASSVATGPTDTQYF
CDR3nt: TGTGCCAGCAGCGTAGCGACGGGCCCGACAGATACGCAGTATTTT

d_gene: NA
v_gene: TRBV7-9
abundance: NA
j_gene: TRBJ2-4
CDR3aa: CASSLRGLDLAKNIQYF
CDR3nt: TGTGCCAGCAGCCTCCGGGGGCTGGATCTAGCCAAAAACATTCAGTACTTC

d_gene: NA
v_gene: TRBV27
abundance: NA
j_gene: TRBJ1-1
CDR3aa: CASRPSGEWVTEAFF
CDR3nt: TGTGCCAGCAGACCTTCAGGGGAGTGGGTCACTGAAGCTTTCTTT

d_gene: TRBD1
v_gene: TRBV5-1
abundance: NA
j_gene: TRBJ2-1
CDR3aa: CASSVSREGGDGDEQFF
CDR3nt: TGCGCCAGCAGCGTATCTAGGGAAGGGGGCGATGGGGATGAGCAGTTCTTC

d_gene: TRBD1
v_gene: TRBV4-2
abundance: NA
j_gene: TRBJ1-4
CDR3aa: CASSQDPTGGYEKLFF
CDR3nt: TGTGCCAGCAGCCAAGATCCGACAGGGGGCTATGAAAAACTGTTTTTT

d_gene: NA
v_gene: TRBV20-1
abundance: NA
j_gene: TRBJ1-1
CDR3aa: CSASRGARRTEAFF
CDR3nt: TGCAGTGCTAGTCGGGGGGCGCGCAGAACTGAAGCTTTCTTT

d_gene: NA
v_gene: TRBV5-6
abundance: NA
j_gene: TRBJ2-1
CDR3aa: CASTPPASGNEQFF
CDR3nt: TGTGCCAGCACCCCCCCGGCGAGCGGGAATGAGCAGTTCTTC

d_gene: NA
v_gene: TRBV7-2
abundance: many
j_gene: TRBJ1-1
CDR3aa: CASSLTGKNTEAFF
CDR3nt: TGTGCCAGCAGCTTAACAGGGAAGAACACTGAAGCTTTCTTT

d_gene: NA
v_gene: TRBV7-3
abundance: many
j_gene: TRBJ2-2
CDR3aa: CASSVEVTGELFF
CDR3nt: TGTGCCAGCAGCGTAGAGGTGACCGGGGAGCTGTTTTTT

d_gene: NA
v_gene: TRBV11-2
abundance: many
j_gene: TRBJ2-2
CDR3aa: CASSFRGRLGGELFF
CDR3nt: TGTGCCAGCAGCTTCCGAGGGCGCCTTGGCGGGGAGCTGTTTTTT

d_gene: NA
v_gene: TRBV7-2
abundance: NA
j_gene: TRBJ2-7
CDR3aa: CASSLEAAVYNEQYF
CDR3nt: TGTGCCAGCAGCTTAGAAGCGGCTGTCTACAATGAGCAGTACTTC

d_gene: NA
v_gene: TRBV9
abundance: NA
j_gene: TRBJ2-5
CDR3aa: CASSVATSASGETQYF
CDR3nt: TGTGCCAGCAGCGTAGCTACGTCCGCCTCGGGGGAGACCCAGTACTTC